This T cell receptor (beta chain) was sequenced for a study of shared clonotypes between healthy human individuals (dated by TCRdb to the early 2020s). Looking at the study overall: A couple of women and three men aged 18 to 49 years were included in the cohort. Different laboratories and diverse techniques were used to prepare libraries and sequence TCR repertoires, to increase sequencing depth and limit assay-specific biases. For each donor, CD4 naive and CD4 memory were each run on three plates, CD8 naive on two plates, and CD8 memory on one plate. Leukapheresis yielded between about 0.8 and 8.9 billion PBMCs per donor. To estimate repertoire size and how much clonotype sharing occurs between individuals, the study deeply sequenced the blood TCR repertoires of roughly 5 healthy adults. What the work shows at the level of the full study, not this receptor alone: About 5% of naive CD4, 3.5% of naive CD8, about 2.1% of memory CD4, and less than 0.45% of memory CD8 clonotypes were shared across several donors. Estimated clonotype richness was generally larger for naive than for memory subsets. Sampling was limited to blood, and TCR repertoires in tissue likely differ from TCR repertoires in blood. Because the study included only a small number of donors, the genetic and exposure-history diversity represented was limited. Based on pairwise subsampling, the degree of clonotype sharing among donors was expected to be affected by sequencing depth. Higher generation probabilities were observed for clonotypes shared by all four sorted-subset donors than for non-shared clonotypes. Incomplete sequencing was indicated by rarefaction of sorted-subset datasets, despite the large sequencing depth.

A remark on this clone: Its recognized antigen is unknown. The record has no base qualities; no much larger clone is one base away.

For the CD8 naive samples, CD45RO-negative cells were positively selected for CCR7, yielding a CD45RA+CCR7+ population from which TemRA cells were excluded. Donors were healthy HIV-negative adults with no recently reported acute infections or vaccinations. Every donor was a Caucasian adult residing in Nashville, Tennessee, USA. Blood was obtained by leukapheresis, after which PBMCs were separated by Ficoll-Histopaque density gradient centrifugation and cryopreserved in liquid nitrogen vapor phase. Analytical flow cytometry was used to check the purity and quantity of every magnetically sorted T cell population. From each sorted fraction, genomic DNA was isolated and quantified by UV absorbance on a Nanodrop 2000c. Using the deep immunoSEQ assay, multiplex PCR amplified TCR CDR3 regions from genomic DNA. Extracted genomic DNA from each cell subset was spread evenly across all wells of several immunoSEQ 96-well plates, with each plate serving as a replicate. Each replicate PCR for sorted subsets received roughly 0.2 ug genomic DNA, equal to about 29,000 T cell genomes. Purified libraries were measured with a Qubit 3.0 fluorometer, size-checked on a Bioanalyzer 2100, and measured again with the KAPA Library Quantification kit. Each immunoSEQ 96-well plate was sequenced on its own single-read 150-cycle Illumina NextSeq 550 flow cell. As for how the authors treated the data: Because the immunoSEQ output held only junctional sequences and lacked quality scores, the filtering could not match the filtering applied to full-length reads. To assign V/J genes and CDR3, sequences were annotated against IMGT germline references using PyIR, a Python wrapper for IgBLAST v1.9. Reads were removed for weak V/J assignments (E-value above 1e-6), missing CDR3, stop codons, out-of-frame junctions, or ambiguous translated residues. V3J clonotypes were defined as sequences sharing the same inferred V gene, J gene, and CDR3 amino acid sequence. To compute the percentage overlap between repertoires, the number of shared unique clonotypes was divided by the size of the smaller repertoire. Three approaches were used to assess repertoire richness: RTK rarefaction, the Chao1 estimator, and Recon v2.1 estimates of unobserved clonotypes. For all TCRbeta clonotypes obtained by the gDNA method from several donors, generation probabilities were computed with OLGA. TCRdb re-hosts the immuneACCESS table, in-frame sequences only. Its copies lack some clones; in the studies checked, an unresolved V gene accounts for under half of them, and the cause for the rest is not known. The V and J calls and the clone size are those of that table, but D and trimming were determined from the DNA. Across this sample there are about 2.1 million clones, with just under 95% seen only once. Of the sample, around 1.8% is held by the ten largest clones.

CDR1 and CDR2, looked up from the germline V gene, are MNHEY and SVGAGI. V is cut by 7 bases and J by 2 bases, and the space between the germline ends is 14 bases. The CDR3 contains 15 residues, cysteine and phenylalanine counted. Kept here is only the CDR3 DNA, which spans 45 bases and is read in frame from base 1. The rearrangement combines TRBV6-5 with TRBJ2-2, and perhaps TRBD1 as D gene, on 5 matching bases. What was sequenced was naive CD8+ T cells from PBMCs. The cell subset or site tag for this specimen amounts to: CD45RA+CCR7+. The clonotype comes from a man between 18 and 35 years old in good health. Some clones in this sample may be carry-over from other donors' samples. DNA sequence: TGTGCCAGCACCCCTTGGGGCCCCAACACCGGGGAGCTGTTTTTT. The resulting protein is CASTPWGPNTGELFF.